This TCR beta chain was sequenced in a study of shared clonotypes between healthy human individuals. On the study more broadly: Researchers drew samples from two women and a few men aged 18 to 49. Per-donor plates numbered three CD4 naive, three CD4 memory, two CD8 naive and one CD8 memory. Study outcomes and limitations: Measured sharing among donors was expected to vary with sequencing depth.

Only in-frame clones appear in the TCRdb table, and some are missing; sequencing was by immunoSEQ multiplex PCR. The sample consists of about 1,800,000 clones, roughly 94% of them appearing once. The naive CD8 fraction comprised CD45RO-negative cells positively selected for CCR7 and excluded terminally differentiated effector memory CD45RA+ cells. The donor population consisted of healthy HIV-negative adults with no recent acute infections or vaccinations. The CDR3 runs to 14 residues. After removal of 4 bases from V and 4 bases from J, the junction contained 2 bases not matched to a gene. Germline V gene sequence: CDR1 SNHLY, CDR2 FYNNEI. With respect to this clone: Its antigen is currently unknown.

This receptor was obtained from a man between 18 and 29 years old in good health. Sequenced: naive CD8+ T cells sorted from blood. The genes are TRBV2 and TRBJ2-5, with 11 bases lining up with TRBD2. The chain's CDR3 is CASSAGLAGETQYF. The CDR3 DNA sequence: TGTGCCAGCAGTGCAGGACTAGCGGGAGAGACCCAGTACTTC.